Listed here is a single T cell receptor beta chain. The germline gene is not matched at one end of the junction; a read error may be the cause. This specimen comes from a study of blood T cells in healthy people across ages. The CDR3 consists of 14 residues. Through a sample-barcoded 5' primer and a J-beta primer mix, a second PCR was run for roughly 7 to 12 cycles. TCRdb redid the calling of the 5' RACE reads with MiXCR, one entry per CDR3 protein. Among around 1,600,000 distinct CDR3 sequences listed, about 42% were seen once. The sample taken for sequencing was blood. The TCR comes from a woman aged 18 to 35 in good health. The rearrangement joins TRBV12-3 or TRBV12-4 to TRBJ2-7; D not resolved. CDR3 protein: CASSKGGLSYGQYF. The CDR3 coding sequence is TGTGCCAGCAGCAAAGGCGGTCTCTCCTACGGGCAGTACTTC.